Shown below are 14 T cell receptor beta chains from a single sample sequenced in a study of blood T cell repertoires in COVID-19. The table came from immunoSEQ multiplex PCR; TCRdb's copy has only in-frame clones and leaves some out. The table includes 400,000 or so clones, about 90% detected once. The sequencing sample was made of PBMCs or T cells enriched from blood (not recorded which). The receptors derive from a man between 18 and 29 years old who had recovered from COVID-19.

V and J are TRBV3-1 (or the pseudogene TRBV3-2) and TRBJ1-2, with 7 nucleotides matching TRBD1. Germline loops: CDR1 LGHDT, CDR2 YNNKEL (reference sequence). With 6 bases clipped from V and 4 bases from J, the junction kept 8 bases outside the gene matches. This CDR3 region has 14 residues. As DNA, the CDR3 is TGTGCCAGCAGTCGACAGGGTAATGGCTATGGCTACACCTTC. This sequence encodes CASSRQGNGYGYTF.

This chain uses TRBV6-5 with TRBJ1-1; 7 nucleotides align to TRBD1. After removal of 6 bases from V and 3 bases from J, the junction contained 10 bases not matched to a gene. From germline, CDR1 is MNHEY and CDR2 SVGAGI. This CDR3 has 15 residues. CDR3 coding DNA: TGTGCCAGCAGCACCAGACAGGGAGGTTACACTGAAGCTTTCTTT. This gives the protein CASSTRQGGYTEAFF.

This clone occurred once. The rearrangement uses TRBV27 and TRBJ1-1; 9 nucleotides align to TRBD1. Germline V gene sequence: CDR1 MNHEY, CDR2 SMNVEV (reference sequence). The CDR3 totals 14 residues. With 6 bases clipped from V and 5 bases from J, the junction kept 7 bases outside the gene matches. The CDR3 DNA reads TGTGCCAGCAGCAAAGGACAGGGGTTTACTGAAGCTTTCTTT. Its protein is CASSKGQGFTEAFF.

Points on this clone: The same CDR3 arises from other DNA sequences in this sample as well. As DNA, the CDR3 is TGCGCCAGCAGCTTGGCACCGGGGTCCGGAAACACCATATATTTT. Translating it yields CASSLAPGSGNTIYF. The V and J genes are TRBV5-1 and TRBJ1-3, with D unclear. From germline, CDR1 is SGHRS and CDR2 YFSETQ. There are 15 residues in the CDR3. The V and J ends lost 0 bases and 4 bases respectively, with 11 bases between them.

This chain uses TRBV28 with TRBJ1-5; no clear D. The CDR3 sequence is 13 residues long. Germline V lookup: CDR1 MDHEN, CDR2 SYDVKM. The V gene lost 2 bases and the J gene lost 5 bases, with 7 bases spanning the gap. CDR3: CASSLISDQPQHF. The CDR3 bases are TGTGCCAGCAGTTTAATTTCGGATCAGCCCCAGCATTTT.

The chain has TRBV6-5 and TRBJ1-2; 8 bases are a match to TRBD1. The germline CDR1 and CDR2 sequences are MNHEY and SVGAGI. This CDR3 has 13 residues. Trimming took 5 bases from V and 8 from J; bases not matched to a gene: 7. The CDR3 DNA follows: TGTGCCAGCAGTCGCGGACAGGGACGGGGCTACACCTTC. This sequence encodes CASSRGQGRGYTF.

The CDR3 is CASSFGGYLGGYTF. CDR3 DNA sequence: TGTGCCAGCAGTTTTGGGGGGTATTTAGGTGGCTACACCTTC. The V and J genes are TRBV28 and TRBJ1-2, with D maybe TRBD1 (5 bases). Germline CDR1 and CDR2: MDHEN and SYDVKM. The CDR3 covers 14 residues. V lost 3 bases, J lost 7 bases, and 15 bases lay in between.

The chain employs TRBV6-1 and TRBJ2-1; D remains ambiguous. Germline CDR1 MNHNS, CDR2 SASEGT. CDR3 length: 15 residues. The V end lost 1 base, the J end lost 0 bases, and 7 bases lay between the germline ends. The CDR3 reads CASSEVGRSYNEQFF. As DNA, the CDR3 is TGTGCCAGCAGTGAAGTTGGCCGCTCCTACAATGAGCAGTTCTTC.

This clone has only one observation. The chain joins TRBV29-1 to TRBJ1-2; 9 bases are shared with TRBD1. J gave up 4 bases and V 7 bases, and 10 bases lay outside the gene matches. Germline V gene data show CDR1 as SQVTM and CDR2 as ANQGSEA. This CDR3 has 14 residues. The CDR3 region is CSALSGTGPYGYTF. DNA for the CDR3: TGCAGCGCTCTGTCCGGGACAGGGCCCTATGGCTACACCTTC.

V usage is TRBV27 and J usage is TRBJ1-2, with 7 positions matching TRBD1. Trimming took 0 bases from V and 2 from J; bases not matched to a gene: 9. The CDR3 is 17 residues long. Germline lookup yields CDR1 MNHEY and CDR2 SMNVEV (reference sequence). For the CDR3, the DNA is TGTGCCAGCAGTTTATCGGAGCGGACAGGCGAGAACTATGGCTACACCTTC. This codes for CASSLSERTGENYGYTF.

The V gene is TRBV7-9, the J gene TRBJ1-4; TRBD1 agrees at 9 bases. V gave up 5 bases and J gave up 2 bases; unmatched junction bases: 6. CDR1 and CDR2 (germline): SEHNR, FQNEAQ (reference sequence). The CDR3 is made up of 16 amino acids. The CDR3 coding sequence is TGTGCCAGCAGCCCCCGGGGACAGGGCACTAATGAAAAACTGTTTTTT. It encodes CASSPRGQGTNEKLFF.

V gene TRBV6-5 combines with J gene TRBJ1-3, with D possibly being TRBD1 (5 bases). The germline gives CDR1 MNHEY, CDR2 SVGAGI. Trimming removed 7 bases from V and 0 bases from J, with 7 bases in between. The CDR3 sequence is 13 residues long. This CDR3 is CASNQGSGNTIYF. The CDR3 DNA follows: TGTGCCAGCAATCAGGGCTCTGGAAACACCATATATTTT.

The V call is TRBV27, the J call TRBJ2-7, with D perhaps TRBD2 (6 bases). Trimming took off 3 bases at V and 6 bases at J, with 9 bases between the two ends. The CDR3 extends over 12 amino acids. The V gene's germline CDR1 is MNHEY and CDR2 SMNVEV (reference sequence). The CDR3 coding sequence is TGTGCCAGCAGTTTTCGTAGCGGCGAGCAGTACTTC. Translating it yields CASSFRSGEQYF.

This clone was picked up a small number of times. This chain links TRBV28 with TRBJ2-1; TRBD2 aligns across 14 bases. This CDR3 is 17 amino acids long. V gave up 4 bases and J gave up 12 bases; unmatched junction bases: 14. CDR1 and CDR2 (germline): MDHEN, SYDVKM. The DNA for the CDR3 is TGTGCCAGCAGTTCCCGTTCCGGGACTAGCGGGAGTATGGCGCAGTTCTTC. As protein: CASSSRSGTSGSMAQFF.